This TCR beta chain was captured in a study of T cell responses to AZD1222 COVID-19 vaccine. Study-wide results and limits: Donors were largely white British and mainly female; clonal diversity was possibly underestimated. The reported proportion of spike-specific TCRs targeting unmutated variant regions was nearly half.

Pooled samples include second doses given at about 4 or 12 weeks. The CDR3 is 14 residues long. Trimming shortened V by 1 base and J by 7 bases, and 13 bases separated the two germline ends. CDR1 and CDR2 (germline): SGHTA, FQGTGA. Libraries were prepared by immunoSEQ multiplex PCR; TCRdb keeps only in-frame clonotypes and omits some of them. The repertoire holds tens of thousands of clones, with about 83% as singletons. This clone was counted a few times. Antigen: not known. This sequence was found in an adult who received the AZD1222 COVID-19 vaccine. The starting material was peripheral blood, obtained 28 days after the second AZD1222 dose. V usage is TRBV7-3 and J usage is TRBJ2-5; no reliable D call. DNA for the CDR3: TGTGCCAGCAGCTTAAGTGCGTACGGCGGGACCCAGTACTTC. It is translated as CASSLSAYGGTQYF.